A single sample gave rise to the 13 T cell receptor beta chains below, sequenced in a study of T cells in Graves' hyperthyroidism and ophthalmopathy. Amplified regions were TCR beta CDR3 sequences from RNA transcripts. The TCR CDR3 was amplified in a first-round RT-PCR using the HTBI primer set. TCRdb re-called the multiplex PCR reads through MiXCR, storing one row per CDR3 protein. The repertoire holds some 200,000 distinct CDR3 sequences, with roughly a sixth as singletons. The source material was blood. The receptor source for this set is a woman aged 45-60 years with Graves' hyperthyroidism.

This clonotype was seen ten or more times. The chain joins TRBV28 to TRBJ1-2, with 10 bases fitting TRBD1. The J segment lost 7 bases and the V segment lost 1 base, leaving 18 bases of the junction unmatched. CDR1 and CDR2 (germline): MDHEN, SYDVKM. This CDR3 spans 19 amino acids. For the CDR3, the DNA is TGTGCCAGCAGTTTATATTGGGACAGGGGACTCCCCACCCGGGGTGGCTACACCTTC. Its protein is CASSLYWDRGLPTRGGYTF.

This clonotype has at least ten counts. The chain links TRBV28 to TRBJ2-7, with 7 positions matching TRBD2. V was pared by 3 bases and J by 2 bases, with 10 bases of the junction left unmatched. Germline V CDR1 and CDR2: MDHEN, SYDVKM. CDR3 size: 16 residues. The CDR3 loop reads CASSFLNFGLAYEQYF. In DNA form, the CDR3 reads TGTGCCAGCAGTTTCTTGAATTTCGGACTAGCCTACGAGCAGTACTTC.

The chain has TRBV20-1 and TRBJ1-1; D gene ambiguous. Germline V gene data show CDR1 as DFQATT and CDR2 as SNEGSKA (reference sequence). This CDR3 is built from 12 residues. Trimming shortened V by 5 bases and J by 1 base, and 8 bases separated the two germline ends. DNA for the CDR3: TGCAGTGCTTTTCAGTGGAACACTGAAGCTTTCTTT. This codes for CSAFQWNTEAFF.

In its sample, this clonotype was seen a few times. The chain combines TRBV6-5 with TRBJ2-7; D is unresolved. Germline CDR1 and CDR2: MNHEY and SVGAGI. V lost 0 bases to trimming and J lost 3 bases, with 9 bases between them. This CDR3 contains 14 residues. CDR3 nucleotides: TGTGCCAGCAGTTACTCTGCGAGAGTCTACGAGCAGTACTTC. Translation: CASSYSARVYEQYF.

The chain links TRBV27 to TRBJ1-2, with TRBD1 identical over 7 bases. Per germline, CDR1 MNHEY and CDR2 SMNVEV (reference sequence). J was trimmed by 6 bases and V by 4 bases; bases with no gene match: 5. CDR3 size: 13 residues. The CDR3 spells CASSYTGEDGYTF. The CDR3 DNA sequence: TGTGCCAGCAGTTACACAGGGGAGGATGGCTACACCTTC.

J is TRBJ1-6 and V is TRBV7-9; no firm D call. V was cut by 6 bases and J by 0 bases, with 12 bases left in between. This CDR3 region has 16 residues. Per the germline V gene, CDR1 is SEHNR and CDR2 is FQNEAQ (reference sequence). In DNA form, the CDR3 reads TGTGCCAGCAGTCATGCGCTCAGCTCCTATAATTCACCCCTCCACTTT. Residues: CASSHALSSYNSPLHF.

This clonotype was seen only a few times. A much larger clone lies one base from this, so it may be a read error. The CDR3 protein is CASGPWTVNYGYTF. The CDR3 nucleotides are TGTGCCAGCGGTCCCTGGACGGTGAACTATGGCTACACCTTC. The chain recombines TRBV28 with TRBJ1-2; no firm D call. Per the germline V gene, CDR1 is MDHEN and CDR2 is SYDVKM. V shed 8 bases and J shed 2 bases, with 15 bases lying between them. The CDR3 runs to 14 residues.

The chain couples TRBV19 to TRBJ1-2; unclear D gene. The V and J ends lost 3 bases and 8 bases respectively, with 13 bases between them. CDR3 length equals 13 residues. The V gene's germline CDR1 is LNHDA and CDR2 SQIVND (reference sequence). CDR3 sequence reads: CASSMTEGWGYTF. The CDR3 region has the DNA TGTGCCAGTAGTATGACGGAGGGTTGGGGCTACACCTTC.

There are many counts of this clonotype. The CDR3 DNA reads TGTGCCAGCAGTTTAAAGCGGACCACAGATACGCAGTATTTT. It codes for CASSLKRTTDTQYF. This rearrangement joins TRBV12-3 or TRBV12-4 to TRBJ2-3; D is possibly TRBD2 (5 bases). The CDR3 has 14 amino acids. V lost 2 bases and J lost 2, with 8 bases in between.

With respect to this clonotype: Since a much larger clone is just one base distant, this may be a read error. This rearrangement joins TRBV5-1 to TRBJ1-1; D is undetermined. The CDR3 has 15 amino acids. V lost 0 bases, J lost 4 bases, and 13 bases lay in between. CDR1 and CDR2 from the germline V gene are SGHRS and YFSETQ. In DNA, the CDR3 is TGCGCCAGCAGCTTGGACGGTGGAAGAGGCACTGAAGCTTTCTTT. It is translated as CASSLDGGRGTEAFF.

The sample holds one count of this clonotype. The CDR3 DNA follows: TGTGCCAGCAGGCCGACTAGCGGGGGGGAATACGAGCAGTACTTC. It yields the protein CASRPTSGGEYEQYF. The chain is built from TRBV7-2 and TRBJ2-7, with 14 nucleotides matching TRBD2. The CDR3 extends over 15 amino acids. V lost 6 bases to trimming and J lost 4 bases; unmatched junction nucleotides: 5. Looked up from germline, CDR1 is SGHTA and CDR2 is FQGNSA.

This clonotype has ten or more counts. V is TRBV25-1 and J is TRBJ2-7; 8 bases fit TRBD1. J lost 7 bases, V lost 4 bases, and 15 bases had no gene match. This CDR3 is 16 amino acids long. Germline-derived CDR1 and CDR2 are MGHDK and SYGVNS. CDR3: CASSAFLGQAPGEQYF. DNA for the CDR3: TGTGCCAGCAGTGCCTTTTTGGGACAGGCGCCGGGGGAGCAGTACTTC.

This clonotype was picked up many times. This rearrangement joins TRBV18 to TRBJ1-1; D is possibly TRBD1 (5 bases). The length of the CDR3 is 12 residues. From germline, CDR1 is KGHSH and CDR2 LQKENI. V lost 6 bases to trimming and J lost 7 bases, with 12 bases between them. The CDR3 DNA reads TGTGCCAGCTCGGCGGGACGGAATGAAGCTTTCTTT. Its translation: CASSAGRNEAFF.